The next 22 T cell receptor beta chains were all read from a single sample in a study of molecular identifiers for immune sequencing clone quantification. Each CDR3 protein is one row after TCRdb ran MiXCR on the PCR reads. The sample lists some 650,000 distinct CDR3 sequences, just under 20% seen once, with 0.75% to 0.95% in the top ten. Sequencing input: naive CD8+ T cells from blood, with Jurkat cell RNA spiked in. The subset here: FACS-sorted CD8+CD4-CCR7+CD45RA+ naive T cells. The receptor set was obtained from a human donor in good health. Some libraries in this study had Jurkat cell RNA spiked in.

This clonotype was picked up many times. The chain employs TRBV4-3 and TRBJ2-5; D not resolved. The V gene's germline CDR1 is LGHNA and CDR2 YSLEER. The V end lost 0 bases, the J end lost 9 bases, and 11 bases lay between the germline ends. The CDR3 is made up of 13 amino acids. CDR3: CASSQDGPPPQYF. The CDR3, as DNA: TGCGCCAGCAGCCAAGATGGTCCTCCGCCCCAGTACTTC.

This clonotype was detected ten times or more. The chain links TRBV4-3 to TRBJ2-3; D tentatively reads TRBD1 or TRBD2 (5 bases each). CDR3 length equals 17 residues. Deletions cut 0 bases from V and 4 bases from J, with 17 bases between. Germline CDR1 and CDR2: LGHNA and YSLEER. The CDR3 DNA sequence: TGCGCCAGCAGCCAAGATCTCGGGACCCGCGAGGCAGATACGCAGTATTTT. This gives the protein CASSQDLGTREADTQYF.

There are many counts of this clonotype. The J gene is TRBJ1-1, the V gene TRBV27; D may be TRBD1 (5 bases). V lost 5 bases and J lost 5, with 15 bases in between. The CDR3 contains 14 residues. Germline CDR1 reads MNHEY; CDR2 reads SMNVEV (reference sequence). CDR3 protein: CASSPGTLGTEAFF. The CDR3 nucleotides read TGTGCCAGCAGTCCAGGGACTCTGGGAACTGAAGCTTTCTTT.

This clonotype was counted ten times or more. The V gene is TRBV4-3, the J gene TRBJ2-3, with D tentatively TRBD1 or TRBD2 (5 bases each). The V and J ends lost 0 bases and 2 bases respectively, with 9 bases between them. The CDR3 has 15 amino acids. Germline-derived CDR1 and CDR2 are LGHNA and YSLEER. CDR3 nucleotide sequence: TGCGCCAGCAGCCAAGATGGGGGTGACACAGATACGCAGTATTTT. It encodes CASSQDGGDTDTQYF.

This clonotype was detected a few times. The J gene is TRBJ2-5, the V gene TRBV7-9; unclear D gene. CDR3 size: 13 residues. Germline CDR1 is SEHNR and CDR2 is FQNEAQ (reference sequence). V gave up 5 bases and J gave up 5 bases, with 12 bases separating them. The CDR3 region is CASSKLSPETQYF. In nucleotides, the CDR3 is TGTGCCAGCAGCAAACTCAGTCCGGAGACCCAGTACTTC.

The V and J genes are TRBV30 and TRBJ2-6; 8 nucleotides align to TRBD1. The V segment lost 1 base and the J segment 2 bases; nucleotides outside the gene matches: 10. CDR3 length: 18 residues. The germline gives CDR1 GTSNPN, CDR2 SVGIG (reference sequence). The CDR3 loop reads CAWSGWQGAPPGANVLTF. The CDR3 DNA reads TGTGCCTGGAGTGGATGGCAGGGGGCGCCACCTGGGGCCAACGTCCTGACTTTC.

The table lists this clonotype with a few counts. This may stem from a read error, because a much larger clone lies one nucleotide away. DNA for the CDR3: TGCGCCAGCAGCTCACCGGGGGGAAGTAGAGATACGCAGTATTTT. It specifies CASSSPGGSRDTQYF. The genes are TRBV5-1 and TRBJ2-3; 7 nucleotides align to TRBD2. Trimming removed 3 bases from V and 5 bases from J; junction bases left unmatched: 9. The germline V gene encodes CDR1 SGHRS and CDR2 YFSETQ. The CDR3 totals 15 residues. The entire variable domain, with the rest obtained from reference TRBV5-1 and TRBJ2-3, is as follows: KAGVTQTPRYLIKTRGQQVTLSCSPISGHRSVSWYQQTPGQGLQFLFEYFSETQRNKGNFPGRFSGRQFSNSRSEMNVSTLELGDSALYLCASSSPGGSRDTQYFGPGTRLTVL.

This clonotype was detected ten times or more. The J gene is TRBJ1-1, the V gene TRBV28; D gene ambiguous. V was trimmed by 4 bases and J by 0 bases, leaving 6 bases between them. Germline V CDR1 and CDR2: MDHEN, SYDVKM. The CDR3 is 13 residues long. The CDR3 nucleotides read TGTGCCAGCAGTTCTGCTCTGAACACTGAAGCTTTCTTT. Translating gives CASSSALNTEAFF.

This clonotype was recorded many times. The chain carries TRBV11-2 and TRBJ2-5; D gene unclear. Per the germline V gene, CDR1 is SGHAT and CDR2 is FQNNGV. V gave up 4 bases and J gave up 6 bases, with 3 bases separating them. The CDR3 covers 10 residues. The CDR3 DNA reads TGTGCCAGCAGCTCCCAGACCCAGTACTTC. It is translated as CASSSQTQYF.

About this clonotype itself: This clone may be a read error of a much larger clone one base away. This likely comes from a read error, as the CDR3 has no conserved phenylalanine or tryptophan at its end. The chain joins TRBV3-1 to TRBJ2-1; 11 bases are a match to TRBD1. The CDR3 is 15 residues long. From germline, CDR1 is LGHDT and CDR2 YNNKEL (reference sequence). The trim removed 5 bases at V and 5 bases at J, leaving 5 bases unmatched. In DNA form, the CDR3 reads TGTGCCAGCAGCATGGGACAGGGGGTGAACAATGAGCAGTTCCTC. Amino acids: CASSMGQGVNNEQFL.

The chain recombines TRBV2 with TRBJ1-6, with D perhaps matching TRBD1 (5 bases). The germline V and J ends were trimmed by 1 base and 0 bases, with 10 bases remaining between them. CDR1 is SNHLY and CDR2 is FYNNEI in the germline V gene. This CDR3 has 17 residues. The CDR3 is CASSEDEGSSYNSPLHF. The CDR3 nucleotides are TGTGCCAGCAGTGAAGATGAGGGGAGCTCCTATAATTCACCCCTCCACTTT.

This clonotype was recorded many times. This chain uses TRBV7-9 with TRBJ2-5; 7 bases are a match to TRBD1. This CDR3 comprises 14 residues. Germline V gene lookup returns CDR1 SEHNR and CDR2 FQNEAQ (reference sequence). The ends lost 5 bases at V and 0 bases at J; junction bases unmatched: 3. The chain's CDR3 is CASSPGTDQETQYF. The CDR3 DNA reads TGTGCCAGCAGCCCAGGGACAGACCAAGAGACCCAGTACTTC.

This clonotype was counted ten times or more. V and J are TRBV6-5 and TRBJ1-5, with D maybe TRBD1 (5 bases). Deletions cut 2 bases from V and 12 bases from J, with 14 bases between. From germline, CDR1 is MNHEY and CDR2 SVGAGI. The CDR3 is 13 residues long. CDR3 nucleotide sequence: TGTGCCAGCAGTTACGACCTGGGACTTGACCAGCATTTT. Translation gives CASSYDLGLDQHF.

This clonotype was seen more than once but under ten times. One end of the junction fails to match germline, which may point to a read error. V and J are TRBV7-9 and TRBJ2-1; 9 bases fit TRBD2. CDR3 length: 17 residues. Germline lookup yields CDR1 SEHNR and CDR2 FQNEAQ (reference sequence). The CDR3 here is CASSSIRLADSHNEQFF. CDR3 DNA: TGTGCCAGCAGCTCCATTCGACTAGCGGACTCCCACAATGAGCAGTTCTTC.

This clonotype was counted ten times or more. The chain has TRBV13 and TRBJ2-7, with TRBD1 matching over 8 bases. The V gene end was trimmed by 3 bases and the J gene end by 7 bases; junction bases not matched to a gene: 5. CDR1 is PRHDT and CDR2 is FYEKMQ in the germline V gene (reference sequence). The CDR3 extends over 13 amino acids. As DNA, the CDR3 is TGTGCCAGCAGCTTGGACAGGGTTAGGGAGCAGTACTTC. It translates to CASSLDRVREQYF. The whole variable domain, remainder taken from reference TRBV13 and TRBJ2-7, is AAGVIQSPRHLIKEKRETATLKCYPIPRHDTVYWYQQGPGQDPQFLISFYEKMQSDKGSIPDRFSAQQFSDYHSELNMSSLELGDSALYFCASSLDRVREQYFGPGTRLTVT.

This clonotype occurred many times. J is TRBJ1-2 and V is TRBV7-9; perhaps TRBD1 as D (6 bases). Germline V gene lookup returns CDR1 SEHNR and CDR2 FQNEAQ (reference sequence). CDR3 length equals 13 residues. V gave up 1 base and J gave up 8 bases, with 11 bases separating them. The CDR3 protein is CASSLGGAKGYTF. In DNA form, the CDR3 reads TGTGCCAGCAGCTTAGGGGGGGCAAAAGGCTACACCTTC.

The rearrangement joins TRBV18 to TRBJ2-7; 8 bases agree with TRBD1. The trim removed 3 bases at V and 2 bases at J, leaving 9 bases unmatched. There are 16 residues in the CDR3. In germline, CDR1 is KGHSH, CDR2 LQKENI. DNA for the CDR3: TGTGCCAGCTCACCGTATCCGGGACAGGTAACCTACGAGCAGTACTTC. It yields the protein CASSPYPGQVTYEQYF.

Regarding this clonotype: This may be a read error: a much more frequent sequence differs by one nucleotide. The CDR3 region has the DNA TGTGCCAGCAGCTGCCGTGGGAATGAGCAGTTCTTC. Its translation is CASSCRGNEQFF. V and J are TRBV7-9 and TRBJ2-1; D uncertain. Trimming removed 4 bases from V and 7 bases from J, with 8 bases in between. The CDR3 has 12 amino acids. The germline gives CDR1 SEHNR, CDR2 FQNEAQ (reference sequence). Complete variable domain (other parts from reference TRBV7-9 and TRBJ2-1): DTGVSQNPRHKITKRGQNVTFRCDPISEHNRLYWYRQTLGQGPEFLTYFQNEAQLEKSRLLSDRFSAERPKGSFSTLEIQRTEQGDSAMYLCASSCRGNEQFFGPGTRLTVL.

This clonotype was counted many times. This chain uses TRBV13 with TRBJ2-3; D gene unclear. Between the trimmed V and J ends, which lost 0 bases and 4 bases, there was a span of 8 bases. Germline V gene lookup returns CDR1 PRHDT and CDR2 FYEKMQ (reference sequence). The CDR3 totals 14 residues. CDR3 loop: CASSLGGQADTQYF. Here the CDR3 DNA reads TGTGCCAGCAGCTTAGGAGGGCAGGCAGATACGCAGTATTTT.

In this sample, this clonotype turned up many times. This chain links TRBV29-1 with TRBJ2-5; no clear D. Trimming stripped 4 bases from V and 0 bases from J, with 15 bases between. Germline lookup yields CDR1 SQVTM and CDR2 ANQGSEA. The CDR3 extends over 15 amino acids. This CDR3 reads CSVVFMLGNQETQYF. The DNA of the CDR3 is TGCAGCGTTGTATTCATGCTGGGGAACCAAGAGACCCAGTACTTC.

The chain links TRBV27 to TRBJ1-1; the D is unclear. V was cut by 3 bases and J by 0 bases, with 8 bases left in between. Germline V gene data show CDR1 as MNHEY and CDR2 as SMNVEV (reference sequence). CDR3 size: 14 residues. CDR3 region: CASSFGRLNTEAFF. The CDR3 DNA reads as TGTGCCAGCAGTTTTGGCAGATTGAACACTGAAGCTTTCTTT.

This clonotype was picked up a small number of times. This rearrangement joins TRBV28 to TRBJ1-5, with 7 positions matching TRBD1. The junction had 13 bases not matched to a gene; V was cut back by 4 bases and J by 1 base. This CDR3 has 18 amino acids. The germline V gene has CDR1 MDHEN and CDR2 SYDVKM. The DNA for the CDR3 is TGTGCCAGCAGTTCCCCCCGGACAGGAACTCTAAGCAATCAGCCCCAGCATTTT. This gives the protein CASSSPRTGTLSNQPQHF.